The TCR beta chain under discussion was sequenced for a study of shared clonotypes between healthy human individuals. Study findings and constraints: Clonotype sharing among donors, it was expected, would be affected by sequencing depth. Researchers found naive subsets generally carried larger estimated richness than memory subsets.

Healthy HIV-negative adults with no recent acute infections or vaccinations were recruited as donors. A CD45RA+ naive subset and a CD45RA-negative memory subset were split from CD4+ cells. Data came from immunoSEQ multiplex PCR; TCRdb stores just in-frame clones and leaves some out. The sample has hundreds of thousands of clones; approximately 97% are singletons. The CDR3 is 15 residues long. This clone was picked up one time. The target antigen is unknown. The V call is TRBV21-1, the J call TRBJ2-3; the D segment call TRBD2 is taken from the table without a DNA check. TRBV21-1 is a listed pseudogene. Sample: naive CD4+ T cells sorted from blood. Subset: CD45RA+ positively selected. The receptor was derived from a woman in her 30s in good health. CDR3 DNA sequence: TGTGCCAGCAGCAAAGAGATGAGTTTAACAGATACGCAGTATTTT. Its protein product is CASSKEMSLTDTQYF.